This T cell receptor beta chain was obtained from a study of T cell responses to AZD1222 COVID-19 vaccine. Regarding the study as a whole: A rise in Spike-specific TCR breadth and depth followed two AZD1222 doses. There were vaccine-associated CD4 TCRs across spike, dominant at 160-218 and 743-854.

This clone was seen a few times. Its antigen is unidentified. Trimming at V came to 3 bases and at J to 4 bases, leaving 8 bases not matched to a gene. Germline V gene lookup returns CDR1 MRHNA and CDR2 SNTAGT. CDR3 length equals 17 residues. Profiling relied on immunoSEQ multiplex PCR, and the TCRdb table lists in-frame clones only, not all of them. The table records roughly 110,000 clones, roughly 92% of them present only once. Sample: peripheral blood, taken on day 0 of AZD1222 vaccination. This sequence originates from an adult in good health. This sequence joins TRBV6-4 and TRBJ2-2; 10 nucleotides line up with TRBD1. The CDR3 DNA sequence: TGTGCCAGCAGTGATATTGCGGGACAGGGGCGCACCGGGGAGCTGTTTTTT. This gives the protein CASSDIAGQGRTGELFF.